This entry describes one T cell receptor beta chain. Its antigen is still unknown. The junction had 8 bases not matched to a gene; V was cut back by 0 bases and J by 1 base. This CDR3 spans 18 amino acids. Germline V gene sequence: CDR1 SGDLS, CDR2 YYNGEE. The sample is drawn from a study of long-term antiretroviral therapy in people with HIV. Study results and limitations: ART adherence, viral resistance and therapy changes were undocumented.

Running of the v3.0 immunoSEQ assay took place at survey level. Clones were read by immunoSEQ multiplex PCR, and TCRdb kept only the in-frame ones, dropping some. Of tens of thousands of clones in the sample, roughly 80% are singletons; the top ten hold about 6%. V is TRBV9 and J is TRBJ2-2; 8 nucleotides align to TRBD1. The material was unsorted PBMCs, obtained 0.2 years after starting antiretroviral therapy. The receptor was derived from a woman aged 25 to 45 with HIV. The CDR3 DNA follows: TGTGCCAGCAGCGTAGCCGACGGACAGGGTTGGAACACCGGGGAGCTGTTTTTT. It is translated as CASSVADGQGWNTGELFF.